Here is one T cell receptor beta chain with its context. Antigen specificity is unknown. This entry is derived from a study of cytotoxic CD8 clonotypes in ibrutinib-treated CLL. Whole-study context: Of a cohort that held roughly eleven relapsed/refractory and roughly 14 treatment-naive patients, about 18 were IGHV unmutated. Sample averages reached 260,000 or so productive templates and 94,082 productive rearrangements. Study-level results: Baseline clonality, above age-matched healthy donor levels, tracked circulating CD8+ T-cell counts.

The planned depth of sequencing spanned 1 in 200,000 to 1 in 1 million T cells. The protocol was immunoSEQ multiplex PCR, while the TCRdb copy is restricted to in-frame clones and leaves out a portion. The sample includes about 250,000 clones, 60% to 75% seen only once; the top ten take roughly 15%. This CDR3 is 14 amino acids long. Trimming removed 6 bases at V and 2 bases at J, with 12 bases between. CDR1 is MNHEY and CDR2 is SVGAGI in the germline V gene. This receptor was taken from a human donor with chronic lymphocytic leukemia. This rearrangement joins TRBV6-5 to TRBJ2-3, with D maybe TRBD2 (6 bases). The sequences come from PBMCs, collected after 24 months of ibrutinib treatment. The CDR3 reads CASRRRDSTDTQYF. CDR3 nucleotides: TGTGCCAGCAGGCGCCGGGACTCCACAGATACGCAGTATTTT.